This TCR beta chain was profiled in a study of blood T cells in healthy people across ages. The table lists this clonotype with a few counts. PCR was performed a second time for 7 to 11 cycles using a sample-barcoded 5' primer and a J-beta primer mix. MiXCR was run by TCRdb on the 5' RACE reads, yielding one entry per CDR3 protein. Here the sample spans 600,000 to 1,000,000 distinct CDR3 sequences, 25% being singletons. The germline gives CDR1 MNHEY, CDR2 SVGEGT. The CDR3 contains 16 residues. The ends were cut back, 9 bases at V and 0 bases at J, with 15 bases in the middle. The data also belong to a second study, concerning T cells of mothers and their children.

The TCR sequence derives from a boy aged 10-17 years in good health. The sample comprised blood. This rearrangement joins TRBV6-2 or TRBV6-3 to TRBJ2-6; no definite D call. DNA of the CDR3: TGTGCCAGTAGTCCCCGATCTTACTCTGGGGCCAACGTCCTGACTTTC. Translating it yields CASSPRSYSGANVLTF.